Reported below is one TCR beta chain. This entry is derived from a study of Ad26.COV2.S vaccination and SARS-CoV-2 variants. Germline V gene lookup returns CDR1 SNHLY and CDR2 FYNNEI. Unmatched junction bases numbered 7, after V lost 5 bases and J lost 4 bases. This CDR3 spans 14 amino acids. The repertoire was sequenced with immunoSEQ multiplex PCR; TCRdb's copy has only in-frame clones and lacks some. Here the sample spans around 400,000 clones, around 82% being singletons. The sample's treatment: around 19 received Ad26.COV2.S at low or high dose, single or two shots; 5 received placebo; per-sample allocation not given. Material that was analyzed had been drawn on day 63 after the first vaccine or placebo injection.

This sequence joins TRBV2 and TRBJ1-1, with 7 nucleotides matching TRBD1. The clonotype originates from a person between 18 and 65 years old who received the Ad26.COV2.S COVID-19 vaccine or a placebo. The sequences come from peripheral blood, collected in a trial of Ad26.COV2.S vaccine versus placebo. DNA for the CDR3: TGTGCCAGCAGTCGCGGACAGGCGGGCACTGAAGCTTTCTTT. It specifies CASSRGQAGTEAFF. The full variable domain, in which reference TRBV2 and TRBJ1-1 provide the parts outside the CDR3, is EPEVTQTPSHQVTQMGQEVILRCVPISNHLYFYWYRQILGQKVEFLVSFYNNEISEKSEIFDDQFSVERPDGSNFTLKIRSTKLEDSAMYFCASSRGQAGTEAFFGQGTRLTVV.